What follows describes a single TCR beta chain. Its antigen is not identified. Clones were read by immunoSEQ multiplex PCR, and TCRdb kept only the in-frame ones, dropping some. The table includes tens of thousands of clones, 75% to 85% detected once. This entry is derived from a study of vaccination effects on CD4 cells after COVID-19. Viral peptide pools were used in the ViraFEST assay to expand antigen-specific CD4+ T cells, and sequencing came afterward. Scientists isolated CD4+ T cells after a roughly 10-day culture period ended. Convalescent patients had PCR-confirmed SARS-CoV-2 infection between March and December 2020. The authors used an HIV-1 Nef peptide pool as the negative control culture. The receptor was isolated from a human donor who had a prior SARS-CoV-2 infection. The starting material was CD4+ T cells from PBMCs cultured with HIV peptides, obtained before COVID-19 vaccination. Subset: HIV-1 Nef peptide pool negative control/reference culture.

CDR3 DNA sequence: TGTGCCAGCAGCCAACGGGGGGCGAACTACGAGCAGTACTTC. Residues: CASSQRGANYEQYF. This chain connects TRBV11-1 to TRBJ2-7; possibly TRBD2 for D (7 bases). V was cut by 5 bases and J by 3 bases, with 14 bases left in between. Germline V gene lookup returns CDR1 SGHAT and CDR2 FQDESV (reference sequence). CDR3 length equals 14 residues.